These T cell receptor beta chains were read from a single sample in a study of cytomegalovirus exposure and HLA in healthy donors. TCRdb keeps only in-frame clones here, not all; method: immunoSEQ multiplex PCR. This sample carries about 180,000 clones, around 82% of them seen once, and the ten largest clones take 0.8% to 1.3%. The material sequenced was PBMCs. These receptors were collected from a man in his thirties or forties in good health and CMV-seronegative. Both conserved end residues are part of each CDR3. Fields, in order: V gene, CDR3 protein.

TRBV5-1 CASSGANTEAFF
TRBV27 CASSLSPGGEQYF
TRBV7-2 CASSLQGASGELFF
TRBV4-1 CASSQAEASEDYEQYF
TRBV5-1 CASSSLPRGTYNEQFF
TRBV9 CASSVYPGSTDTQYF
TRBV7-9 CASSLTTAIYGYTF
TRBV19 CASSSTSGRATSTGELFF
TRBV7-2 CASSFFANTGELFF
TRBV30 CAWRLTGTSGGEQYF
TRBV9 CASSVIGSRSYNEQFF
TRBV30 CAWGALSYEQYF
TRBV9 CASSVDEGQGYEQYF
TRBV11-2 CASSLAGGLGEQYF
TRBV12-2 CASRLAGTSGGAVSYEQYF
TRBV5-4 CASSSGLNKETQYF
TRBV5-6 CASSLLDRTSNTEAFF
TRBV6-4 CASSAGGGNNSPLHF
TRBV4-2 CASSLTLSRAENTIYF
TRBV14 CASSKDRLAAAYEQYF
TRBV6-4 CASRTSGGATGELFF
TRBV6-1 CASSEDVRGYEQYF
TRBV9 CASSEAPTGANTEAFF
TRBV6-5 CASNQGFGGYTF
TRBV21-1 CASSKASGVLDEQFF
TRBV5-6 CASSSGLGRAEAFF
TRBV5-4 CASSSGGGRVETQYF
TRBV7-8 CASSLRQNTGELFF
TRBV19 CASSERGSYNEQFF
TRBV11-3 CASSPRLAGPLKYYEQYF
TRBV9 CASSVGGVGNTIYF
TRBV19 CASSRTTPASEAFF
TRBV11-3 CASSLGQSSYEQYF
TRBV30 CAWSVGTWKGYTF
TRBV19 CASRNNYQGMNEKLFF
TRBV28 CASTVSAGTGYEQYF
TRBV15 CATSRDRSSEETQYF
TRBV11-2 CASSFRGTDTQYF
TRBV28 CAIRRNTEAFF
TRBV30 CAWRLGASSGANVLTF
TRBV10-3 CAISEPMSWYEQYF
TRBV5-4 CASSLARVRDYNEQFF